Sequencing of this TCR beta chain was carried out in a study of early T cells in non-severe SARS-CoV-2 infection. General study results and limits: VDJdb matching skewed toward anti-spike CD8 responses, missing private and CD4 specificities.

Of note for this clonotype: Its antigen is unknown.

The CDR3 covers 14 residues. Trimming shortened V by 0 bases and J by 4 bases, and 9 bases separated the two germline ends. Germline V gives CDR1 SSHAT, CDR2 FNYEAQ (reference sequence). Via MiXCR, TCRdb re-called the 5' RACE reads, giving one row per CDR3 protein. The sample contains nearly 110,000 distinct CDR3 sequences, around 10% of which appear only once. This TCR derives from an adult who was a healthcare worker with PCR-confirmed SARS-CoV-2 infection or an uninfected control (not recorded which). The chain carries TRBV7-7 and TRBJ2-5, with D uncertain. Sequenced: whole blood. CDR3 bases: TGTGCCAGCAGCTTAGCCCTCCCCGGAGAGACCCAGTACTTC. Protein sequence: CASSLALPGETQYF.